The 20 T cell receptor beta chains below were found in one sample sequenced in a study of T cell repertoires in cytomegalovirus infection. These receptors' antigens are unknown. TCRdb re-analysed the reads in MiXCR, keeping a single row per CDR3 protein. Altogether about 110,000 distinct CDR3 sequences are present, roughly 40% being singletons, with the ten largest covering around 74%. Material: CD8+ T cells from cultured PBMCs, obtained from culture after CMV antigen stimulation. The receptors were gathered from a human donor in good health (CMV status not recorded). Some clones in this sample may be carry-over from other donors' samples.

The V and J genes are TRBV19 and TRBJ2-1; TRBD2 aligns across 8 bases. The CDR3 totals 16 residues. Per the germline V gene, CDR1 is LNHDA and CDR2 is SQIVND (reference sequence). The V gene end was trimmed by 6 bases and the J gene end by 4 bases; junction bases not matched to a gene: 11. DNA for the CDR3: TGTGCCAGTAGCCTGTTGGGGCGGGGGGAATACAATGAGCAGTTCTTC. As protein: CASSLLGRGEYNEQFF.

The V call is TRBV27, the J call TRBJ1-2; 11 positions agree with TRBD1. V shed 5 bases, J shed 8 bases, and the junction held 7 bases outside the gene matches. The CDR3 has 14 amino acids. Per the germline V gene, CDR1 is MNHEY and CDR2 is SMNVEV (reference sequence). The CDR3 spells CASSPGTGGWGYTF. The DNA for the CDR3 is TGTGCCAGCAGTCCGGGGACAGGGGGGTGGGGCTACACCTTC.

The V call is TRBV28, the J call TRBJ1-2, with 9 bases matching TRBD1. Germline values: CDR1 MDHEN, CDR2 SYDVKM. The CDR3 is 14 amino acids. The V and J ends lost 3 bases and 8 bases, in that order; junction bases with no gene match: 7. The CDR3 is CASSLNRGLKGYTF. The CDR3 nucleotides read TGTGCCAGCAGTTTGAACAGGGGGCTAAAGGGCTACACCTTC.

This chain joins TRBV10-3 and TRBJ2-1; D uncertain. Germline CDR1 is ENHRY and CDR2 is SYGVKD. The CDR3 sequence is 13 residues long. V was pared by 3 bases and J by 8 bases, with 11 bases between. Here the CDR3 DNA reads TGTGCCATCAGTGAAAGTGACGTCTATGAGCAGTTCTTC. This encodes CAISESDVYEQFF.

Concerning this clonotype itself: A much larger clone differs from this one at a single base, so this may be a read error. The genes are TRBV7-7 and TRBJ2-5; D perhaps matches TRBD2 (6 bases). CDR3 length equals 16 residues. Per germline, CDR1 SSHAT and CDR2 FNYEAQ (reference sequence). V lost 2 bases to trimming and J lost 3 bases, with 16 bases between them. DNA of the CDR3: TGTGCCAGCAGCTTACAAGGCGGGGACTGGGAAGAGACCCAGTACTTC. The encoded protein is CASSLQGGDWEETQYF.

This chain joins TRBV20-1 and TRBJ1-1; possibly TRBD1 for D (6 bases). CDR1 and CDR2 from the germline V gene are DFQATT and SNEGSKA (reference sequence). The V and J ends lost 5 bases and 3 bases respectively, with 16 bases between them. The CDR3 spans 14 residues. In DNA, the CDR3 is TGCAGTGCTTGCGACAGGTCCCTTTACACTGAAGCTTTCTTT. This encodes CSACDRSLYTEAFF.

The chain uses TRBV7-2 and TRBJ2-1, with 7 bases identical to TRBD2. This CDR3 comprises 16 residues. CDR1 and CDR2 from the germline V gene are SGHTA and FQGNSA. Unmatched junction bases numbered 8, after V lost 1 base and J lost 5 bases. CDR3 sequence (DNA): TGTGCCAGCAGCTTAGGGGGGGGGGGAACCAACAATGAGCAGTTCTTC. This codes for CASSLGGGGTNNEQFF.

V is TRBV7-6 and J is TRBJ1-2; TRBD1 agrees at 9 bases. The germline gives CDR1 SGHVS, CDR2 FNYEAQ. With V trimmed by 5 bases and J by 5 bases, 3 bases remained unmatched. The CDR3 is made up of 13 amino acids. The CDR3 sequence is CASSQGQGYGYTF. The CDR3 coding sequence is TGTGCCAGCAGCCAGGGACAGGGATATGGCTACACCTTC.

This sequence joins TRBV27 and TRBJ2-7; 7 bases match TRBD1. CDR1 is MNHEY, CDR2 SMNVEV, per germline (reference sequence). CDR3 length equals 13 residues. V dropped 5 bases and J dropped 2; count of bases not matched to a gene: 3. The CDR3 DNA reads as TGTGCCAGCAGTCCAGGGGGTCCCTACGAGCAGTACTTC. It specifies CASSPGGPYEQYF.

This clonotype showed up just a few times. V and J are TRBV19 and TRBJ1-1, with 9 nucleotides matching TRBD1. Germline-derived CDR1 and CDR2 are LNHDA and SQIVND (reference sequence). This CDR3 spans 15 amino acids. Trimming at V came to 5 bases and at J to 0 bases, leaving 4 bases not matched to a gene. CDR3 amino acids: CASSPDRGMNTEAFF. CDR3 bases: TGTGCCAGTAGTCCGGACAGGGGCATGAACACTGAAGCTTTCTTT.

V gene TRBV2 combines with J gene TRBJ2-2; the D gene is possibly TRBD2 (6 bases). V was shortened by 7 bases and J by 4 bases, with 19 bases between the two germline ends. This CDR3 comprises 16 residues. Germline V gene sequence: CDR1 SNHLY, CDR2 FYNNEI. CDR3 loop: CASNPRSGVGTGELFF. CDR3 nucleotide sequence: TGTGCCAGCAACCCGAGGTCGGGGGTAGGCACCGGGGAGCTGTTTTTT.

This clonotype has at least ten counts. CDR3 sequence reads: CASRSSGGSYNEQFF. The CDR3 DNA sequence: TGTGCCAGCAGAAGTTCCGGGGGGTCTTACAATGAGCAGTTCTTC. This chain joins TRBV7-9 and TRBJ2-1; 7 bases are a match to TRBD2. CDR1 is SEHNR and CDR2 is FQNEAQ in the germline V gene (reference sequence). The CDR3 consists of 15 residues. With 6 bases clipped from V and 4 bases from J, the junction kept 9 bases outside the gene matches. Full variable domain (missing parts from reference TRBV7-9 and TRBJ2-1): DTGVSQNPRHKITKRGQNVTFRCDPISEHNRLYWYRQTLGQGPEFLTYFQNEAQLEKSRLLSDRFSAERPKGSFSTLEIQRTEQGDSAMYLCASRSSGGSYNEQFFGPGTRLTVL.

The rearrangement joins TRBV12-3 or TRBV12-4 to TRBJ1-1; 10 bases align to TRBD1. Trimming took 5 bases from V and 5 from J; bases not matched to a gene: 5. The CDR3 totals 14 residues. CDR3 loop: CASSTTGGWTEAFF. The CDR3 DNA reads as TGTGCCAGCAGTACGACAGGGGGCTGGACTGAAGCTTTCTTT.

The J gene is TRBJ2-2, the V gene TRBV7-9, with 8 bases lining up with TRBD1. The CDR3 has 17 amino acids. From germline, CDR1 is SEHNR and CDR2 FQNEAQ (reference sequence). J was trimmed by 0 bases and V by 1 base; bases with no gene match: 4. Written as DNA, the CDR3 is TGTGCCAGCAGCTTAGTCCAGGGGGCGCCGAACACCGGGGAGCTGTTTTTT. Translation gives CASSLVQGAPNTGELFF.

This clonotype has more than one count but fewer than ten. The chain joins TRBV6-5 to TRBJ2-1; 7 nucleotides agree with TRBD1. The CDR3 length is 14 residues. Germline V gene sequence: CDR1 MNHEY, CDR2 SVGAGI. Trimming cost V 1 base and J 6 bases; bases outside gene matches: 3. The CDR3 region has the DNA TGTGCCAGCAGTTACTACCAGGGGGTCAATGAGCAGTTCTTC. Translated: CASSYYQGVNEQFF.

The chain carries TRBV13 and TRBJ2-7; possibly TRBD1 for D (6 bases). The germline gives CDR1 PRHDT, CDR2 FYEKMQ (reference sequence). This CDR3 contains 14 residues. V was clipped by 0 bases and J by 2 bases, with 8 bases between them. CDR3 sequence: CASSLGTGAYEQYF. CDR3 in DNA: TGTGCCAGCAGCTTAGGGACAGGCGCCTACGAGCAGTACTTC.

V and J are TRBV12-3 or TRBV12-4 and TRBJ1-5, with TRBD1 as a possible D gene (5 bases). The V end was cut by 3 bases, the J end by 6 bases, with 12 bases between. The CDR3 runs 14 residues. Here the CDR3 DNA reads TGTGCCAGCAGTTTGTGGGGGTTCGGTCAGCCCCAGCATTTT. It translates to CASSLWGFGQPQHF.

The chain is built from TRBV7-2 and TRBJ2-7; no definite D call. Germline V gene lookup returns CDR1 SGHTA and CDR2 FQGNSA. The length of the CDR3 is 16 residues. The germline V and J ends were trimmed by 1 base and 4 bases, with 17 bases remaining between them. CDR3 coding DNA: TGTGCCAGCAGCTTAGATTCGTGGACGGAGAGTTACGAGCAGTACTTC. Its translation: CASSLDSWTESYEQYF.

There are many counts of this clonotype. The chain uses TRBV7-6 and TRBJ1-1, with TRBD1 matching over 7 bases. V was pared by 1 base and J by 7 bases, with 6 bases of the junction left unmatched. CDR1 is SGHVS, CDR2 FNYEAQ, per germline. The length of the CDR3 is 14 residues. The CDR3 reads CASSLGGQWDEAFF. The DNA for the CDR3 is TGTGCCAGCAGCTTAGGGGGACAGTGGGATGAAGCTTTCTTT. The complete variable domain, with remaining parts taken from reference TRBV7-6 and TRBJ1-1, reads GAGVSQSPRYKVTKRGQDVALRCDPISGHVSLYWYRQALGQGPEFLTYFNYEAQQDKSGLPNDRFSAERPEGSISTLTIQRTEQRDSAMYRCASSLGGQWDEAFFGQGTRLTVV.

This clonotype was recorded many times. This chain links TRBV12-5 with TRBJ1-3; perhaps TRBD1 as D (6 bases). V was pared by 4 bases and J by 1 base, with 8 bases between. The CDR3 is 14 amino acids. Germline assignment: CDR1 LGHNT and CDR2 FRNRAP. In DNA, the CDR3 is TGTGCTAGTGGTTCAGGGGATTCTGGAAACACCATATATTTT. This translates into CASGSGDSGNTIYF.